Shown below are 7 T cell receptor beta chains from a single sample sequenced in a study of CD8 T cells in Susac syndrome. RNA, at roughly 0.5 to 1 ug, was reverse transcribed with random hexamers. In TCRdb, the immunoSEQ multiplex PCR reads were re-called with MiXCR into one record per CDR3 protein. Here the sample spans a few hundred thousand distinct CDR3 sequences, 95% being singletons. Sequencing was carried out using CD4+ T cells from PBMCs. All receptors come from a human donor with multiple sclerosis.

This chain joins TRBV9 and TRBJ2-3, with 8 bases that match TRBD2. With V trimmed by 1 base and J by 5 bases, 12 bases remained unmatched. Per the germline V gene, CDR1 is SGDLS and CDR2 is YYNGEE. The CDR3 runs to 17 residues. The CDR3 protein is CASSVSISGGLEDTQYF. The DNA for the CDR3 is TGTGCCAGCAGCGTATCGATATCGGGGGGGCTGGAAGATACGCAGTATTTT.

This chain uses TRBV12-3 or TRBV12-4 with TRBJ1-5; D is ambiguous. This CDR3 is built from 14 residues. V was clipped by 1 base and J by 6 bases, with 10 bases between them. The CDR3 loop is CASSLGRTGQPQHF. The CDR3 bases are TGTGCCAGCAGTTTAGGGCGGACTGGTCAGCCCCAGCATTTT.

The chain links TRBV19 to TRBJ1-2, with D possibly being TRBD1 (6 bases). V shed 8 bases and J shed 7 bases, with 20 bases lying between them. Germline V gene lookup returns CDR1 LNHDA and CDR2 SQIVND (reference sequence). This CDR3 comprises 14 residues. The CDR3 bases are TGTGCCAGTGTCTACCAGACAGGAGCTTGTGGCTACACCTTC. The encoded protein is CASVYQTGACGYTF.

The chain is built from TRBV2 and TRBJ2-1; D is undetermined. Germline CDR1 and CDR2: SNHLY and FYNNEI. V was clipped by 6 bases and J by 2 bases, with 8 bases between them. The CDR3 contains 13 residues. This CDR3 reads CASRRLPYNEQFF. The CDR3 DNA sequence: TGTGCCAGCAGACGACTGCCCTACAATGAGCAGTTCTTC.

The V call is TRBV5-6, the J call TRBJ2-1, with 7 bases lining up with TRBD2. The CDR3 is 13 amino acids. Germline assignment: CDR1 SGHDT and CDR2 YYEEEE. V shed 2 bases, J shed 10 bases, and the junction held 6 bases outside the gene matches. CDR3 DNA: TGTGCCAGCAGCTTATCCGGGGGGAGAGAGCAGTTCTTC. This sequence encodes CASSLSGGREQFF.

This clonotype has just one count. This chain connects TRBV18 to TRBJ1-2; D call uncertain. The CDR3 extends over 14 amino acids. With 3 bases removed from V and 0 bases from J, the gap between germline ends came to 8 bases. CDR1 is KGHSH, CDR2 LQKENI, per germline. The DNA for the CDR3 is TGTGCCAGCTCACCCTCCATGGCTAACTATGGCTACACCTTC. Translation gives CASSPSMANYGYTF.

Only a few counts were recorded for this clonotype. The chain has TRBV14 and TRBJ2-1; no clear D. The CDR3 loop spans 13 amino acids. Trimming removed 0 bases at V and 6 bases at J, with 6 bases between. Germline lookup yields CDR1 SGHDN and CDR2 FVKESK. CDR3 region: CASSQDLGNEQFF. The CDR3 coding sequence is TGTGCCAGCAGCCAAGATTTGGGCAATGAGCAGTTCTTC.